Listed below are T cell receptor beta chains from one sample, sequenced in a study of shared clonotypes between healthy human individuals. Assay used: immunoSEQ multiplex PCR; TCRdb lists only in-frame clones, some missing. The sample records approximately 470,000 clones, roughly 80% being singletons. Sequenced material: PBMCs. The receptors shown here come from a woman aged 35 to 49 in good health. Some clones in this sample may be carry-over from other donors' samples. Both conserved end residues are part of each CDR3. A D gene is named only where the DNA matches it firmly. Clone size appears in some rows only: once, few, many, or a class for an expanded clone.

v_call	cdr3_length	clone_size	d_call	j_call	cdr3_nt	cdr3_aa
TRBV13	16	NA	NA	TRBJ2-1	TGTGCCAGCAGCCTCAAAGCGGTGACCTCCTACAATGAGCAGTTCTTC	CASSLKAVTSYNEQFF
TRBV4-1	18	NA	TRBD2	TRBJ2-5	TGCGCCAGCAGCCAACCCATCCATGCGGGAGGGTACCAAGAGACCCAGTACTTC	CASSQPIHAGGYQETQYF
TRBV29-1	13	NA	NA	TRBJ1-2	TGCAGCGCCCAACAGGGCCTTCGCTTAGGCTACACCTTC	CSAQQGLRLGYTF
TRBV29-1	15	NA	TRBD2	TRBJ2-3	TGCAGCGTTCCCGGGACTAGCGGGACCTCAGATACGCAGTATTTT	CSVPGTSGTSDTQYF
TRBV28	12	NA	NA	TRBJ2-7	TGTGCCAGCCTCGGGTCATCCTACGAGCAGTACTTC	CASLGSSYEQYF
TRBV16	15	NA	TRBD2	TRBJ2-3	TGTGCCAGCAGCCAAGGAGCGGGAGGCACAGATACGCAGTATTTT	CASSQGAGGTDTQYF
TRBV11-2	14	NA	NA	TRBJ1-2	TGTGCCAGCAGCTTGTATAAGGGGTCTGGTGGCTACACCTTC	CASSLYKGSGGYTF
TRBV15	15	NA	NA	TRBJ2-2	TGTGCCACCAGCAAAGGACCGCGGAACACCGGGGAGCTGTTTTTT	CATSKGPRNTGELFF
TRBV7-6	16	NA	NA	TRBJ2-2	TGTGCCAGCAGCAGGGGGGTAGGCGGTGGTGGCGGGGAGCTGTTTTTT	CASSRGVGGGGGELFF
TRBV7-3	13	NA	NA	TRBJ2-1	TGTGCCAGCAGCTTAAGTTTACCGACCGAGCAGTTCTTC	CASSLSLPTEQFF
TRBV28	13	NA	NA	TRBJ2-5	TGTGCCAGCAAATGGGGGGTGGCCGGGACCCAGTACTTC	CASKWGVAGTQYF
TRBV9	12	few	NA	TRBJ2-3	TGTGCCAGCAGCGTAGACGCAGATACGCAGTATTTT	CASSVDADTQYF
TRBV27	15	many	NA	TRBJ2-7	TGTGCCAGCAGTTTTTCGATGGGGAGTGACTACGAGCAGTACTTC	CASSFSMGSDYEQYF
TRBV5-1	13	NA	NA	TRBJ2-7	TGCGCCAGCAGCGGCGGAGCCCAATACGAGCAGTACTTC	CASSGGAQYEQYF
TRBV19	14	NA	TRBD1	TRBJ2-7	TGTGCCAGTAGTATAGGGGACAGGGGCTACGAGCAGTACTTC	CASSIGDRGYEQYF
TRBV14	16	NA	TRBD2	TRBJ2-1	TGTGCCAGCAGCCAATCTCCCGGGACGGGGGGTAGAGAGCAGTTCTTC	CASSQSPGTGGREQFF
TRBV28	11	few	NA	TRBJ1-4	TGTGCCAGCAGTTCCCTGGGAAAACTGTTTTTT	CASSSLGKLFF
TRBV6-1	12	many	NA	TRBJ1-2	TGTGCCAGCAGTGAGGGTAACTATGGCTACACCTTC	CASSEGNYGYTF
TRBV11-2	14	NA	NA	TRBJ2-1	TGTGCCAGCAGCTTAGAGGCGGTAGACAATGAGCAGTTCTTC	CASSLEAVDNEQFF
TRBV5-1	12	NA	TRBD2	TRBJ2-7	TGCGCCAGCAGTACTAGCGGATACGAGCAGTACTTC	CASSTSGYEQYF
TRBV9	16	NA	NA	TRBJ2-3	TGTGCCAGCAGCGTAGGTAACCCCGGATTCACAGATACGCAGTATTTT	CASSVGNPGFTDTQYF
TRBV19	15	NA	TRBD1	TRBJ2-3	TGTGCCAGTAGCCAGACAGGGCCCAGCACAGATACGCAGTATTTT	CASSQTGPSTDTQYF
TRBV7-3	14	NA	NA	TRBJ1-1	TGTGCCAGCAGCCCAAACTTGGGGAACACTGAAGCTTTCTTT	CASSPNLGNTEAFF
TRBV6-6	15	NA	NA	TRBJ1-2	TGTGCCAGCCGGCCCGCAGGAGTTACTAACTATGGCTACACCTTC	CASRPAGVTNYGYTF
TRBV10-3	15	NA	NA	TRBJ2-1	TGTGCCATCAGTGCAACTGGGAGCTCCTACAATGAGCAGTTCTTC	CAISATGSSYNEQFF
TRBV29-1	13	NA	NA	TRBJ1-2	TGCAGCGTTGATCGGTCAGCAAACTATGGCTACACCTTC	CSVDRSANYGYTF
TRBV10-3	13	NA	TRBD1	TRBJ1-1	TGTGCCATCAGTCGACAGGGGGACACTGAAGCTTTCTTT	CAISRQGDTEAFF
TRBV19	15	NA	NA	TRBJ2-1	TGTGCCAGTAGTATTCAGGGGAGCTCCTACAATGAGCAGTTCTTC	CASSIQGSSYNEQFF
TRBV10-2	13	NA	NA	TRBJ1-1	TGCGCCAGCAGTGAGCAGGGGAACACTGAAGCTTTCTTT	CASSEQGNTEAFF
TRBV2	12	NA	NA	TRBJ2-3	TGTGCCAGCAGGGACGACTCCCATACGCAGTATTTT	CASRDDSHTQYF
TRBV28	17	many	TRBD1	TRBJ2-1	TGTGCCAGCAGTCAAACCACTAGCACAGGGGGGTACAATGAGCAGTTCTTC	CASSQTTSTGGYNEQFF
TRBV7-2	13	NA	NA	TRBJ1-5	TGTGCCAGCAGCTTCTCCTACAATCAGCCCCAGCATTTT	CASSFSYNQPQHF
TRBV29-1	15	NA	NA	TRBJ2-1	TGCAGCGCGAACCGGGACTTAAGGGTAGCAAATGAGCAGTTCTTC	CSANRDLRVANEQFF
TRBV7-2	14	many	TRBD1	TRBJ2-1	TGTGCCAGCAGGAGGACAGGGTCCCACAATGAGCAGTTCTTC	CASRRTGSHNEQFF
TRBV25-1	14	NA	TRBD1	TRBJ1-1	TGTGCCAGCAGTGAACTGGACAGGGACACTGAAGCTTTCTTT	CASSELDRDTEAFF
TRBV9	15	NA	NA	TRBJ1-1	TGTGCCAGCAGCATCCGGGACACCGAACACGCTGAAGCTTTCTTT	CASSIRDTEHAEAFF
TRBV10-3	16	NA	TRBD2	TRBJ2-1	TGTGCCATCAGTCAAAACCCGGGACTAGGGGACAATGAGCAGTTCTTC	CAISQNPGLGDNEQFF
TRBV5-1	13	NA	NA	TRBJ2-1	TGCGCCAGCAGCTTGGGAGCTCACAATGAGCAGTTCTTC	CASSLGAHNEQFF
TRBV7-8	13	NA	TRBD1	TRBJ1-5	TGTGCCAGCAGCTTCGACAGGGAACAGCCCCAGCATTTT	CASSFDREQPQHF
TRBV5-6	13	NA	NA	TRBJ1-5	TGTGCCAGCGGTCAGCCAAAAAATCAGCCCCAGCATTTT	CASGQPKNQPQHF
TRBV18	14	NA	TRBD1	TRBJ2-7	TGTGCCAGCTCACCAAGGACAGGTTTTTACGAGCAGTACTTC	CASSPRTGFYEQYF
TRBV9	16	NA	NA	TRBJ2-2	TGTGCCAGCAGCCCGACGACTAGGGCGAACACCGGGGAGCTGTTTTTT	CASSPTTRANTGELFF
TRBV4-1	16	few	NA	TRBJ2-7	TGCGCCAGCAGCCAAGATGAGACCCAGCCATTCTACGAGCAGTACTTC	CASSQDETQPFYEQYF